This record concerns one T cell receptor beta chain sequence. This CDR3 has 13 amino acids. V lost 10 bases and J 3 bases, leaving 12 bases between the germline ends. Germline V gives CDR1 MDHEN, CDR2 SYDVKM. This entry is derived from a study of blood T cell repertoires in COVID-19. Turning to the study itself: COVID-19 samples from acute and convalescent phases originated in the United States, Italy and Spain. The cDNA or gDNA used as material had been derived from T cells, B-cell-depleted T cells, or PBMCs.

Original data processing: How many nucleated cells were present was estimated from reference gene primer amplification. Sequenced by immunoSEQ multiplex PCR; TCRdb stores in-frame clones only, minus some. V and J calls and clone size are copied from that table; D and trimming were computed from the DNA. Among roughly 160,000 clones listed, around 88% were seen once. Sequenced input: peripheral blood. The origin of this receptor is a woman in her sixties or seventies who had recovered from COVID-19. The chain couples TRBV28 to TRBJ1-4; D not certain. This CDR3 reads CATRSSPNEKLFF. CDR3 nucleotides: TGTGCCACCAGGAGCTCCCCTAATGAAAAACTGTTTTTT. Full variable domain (outside the CDR3, taken from reference TRBV28 and TRBJ1-4): DVKVTQSSRYLVKRTGEKVFLECVQDMDHENMFWYRQDPGLGLRLIYFSYDVKMKEKGDIPEGYSVSREKKERFSLILESASTNQTSMYLCATRSSPNEKLFFGSGTQLSVL.